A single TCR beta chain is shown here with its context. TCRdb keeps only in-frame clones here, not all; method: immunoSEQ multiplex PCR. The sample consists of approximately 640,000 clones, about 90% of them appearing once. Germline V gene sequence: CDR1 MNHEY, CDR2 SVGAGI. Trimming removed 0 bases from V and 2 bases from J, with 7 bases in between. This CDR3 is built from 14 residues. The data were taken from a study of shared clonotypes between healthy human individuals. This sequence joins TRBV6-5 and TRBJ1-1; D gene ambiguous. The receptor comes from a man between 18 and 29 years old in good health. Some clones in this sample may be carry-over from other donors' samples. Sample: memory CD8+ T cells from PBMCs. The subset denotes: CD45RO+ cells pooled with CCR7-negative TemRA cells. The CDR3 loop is CASSYSWKNTEAFF. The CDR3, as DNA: TGTGCCAGCAGTTACTCGTGGAAAAACACTGAAGCTTTCTTT.